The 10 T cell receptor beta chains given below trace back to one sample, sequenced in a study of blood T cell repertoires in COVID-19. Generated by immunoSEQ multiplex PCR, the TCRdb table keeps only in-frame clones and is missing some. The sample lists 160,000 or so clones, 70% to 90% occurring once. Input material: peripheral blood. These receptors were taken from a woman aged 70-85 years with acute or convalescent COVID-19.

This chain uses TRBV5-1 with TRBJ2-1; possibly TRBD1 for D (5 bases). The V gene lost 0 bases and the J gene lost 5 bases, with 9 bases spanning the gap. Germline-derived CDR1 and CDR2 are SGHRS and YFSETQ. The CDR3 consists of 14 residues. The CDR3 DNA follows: TGCGCCAGCAGCTTGGCTGCAGGGCACAATGAGCAGTTCTTC. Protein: CASSLAAGHNEQFF.

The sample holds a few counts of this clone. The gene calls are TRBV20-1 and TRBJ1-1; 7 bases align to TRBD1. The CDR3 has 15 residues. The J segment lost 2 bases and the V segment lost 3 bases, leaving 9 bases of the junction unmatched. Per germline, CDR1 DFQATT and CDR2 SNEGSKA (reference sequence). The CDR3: CSASYRGTANTEAFF. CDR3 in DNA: TGCAGTGCTAGTTATCGAGGGACAGCCAACACTGAAGCTTTCTTT.

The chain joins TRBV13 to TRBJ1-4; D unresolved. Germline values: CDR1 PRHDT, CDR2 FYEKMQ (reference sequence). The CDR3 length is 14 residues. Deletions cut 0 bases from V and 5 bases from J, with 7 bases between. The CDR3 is CASSLGRLNEKLFF. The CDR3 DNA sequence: TGTGCCAGCAGCTTAGGGCGGTTAAATGAAAAACTGTTTTTT. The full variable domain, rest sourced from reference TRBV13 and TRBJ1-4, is AAGVIQSPRHLIKEKRETATLKCYPIPRHDTVYWYQQGPGQDPQFLISFYEKMQSDKGSIPDRFSAQQFSDYHSELNMSSLELGDSALYFCASSLGRLNEKLFFGSGTQLSVL.

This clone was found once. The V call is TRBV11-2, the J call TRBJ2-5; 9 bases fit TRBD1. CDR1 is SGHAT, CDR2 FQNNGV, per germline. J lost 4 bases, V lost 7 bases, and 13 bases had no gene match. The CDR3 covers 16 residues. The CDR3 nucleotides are TGTGCCAGCACCCAAAGACAGGGGGTTTTAGGAGAGACCCAGTACTTC. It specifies CASTQRQGVLGETQYF.

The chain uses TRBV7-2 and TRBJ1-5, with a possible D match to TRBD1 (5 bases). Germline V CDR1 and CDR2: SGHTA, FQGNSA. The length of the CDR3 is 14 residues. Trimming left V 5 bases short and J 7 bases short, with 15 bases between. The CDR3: CASSIGGGGQPQHF. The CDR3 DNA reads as TGTGCCAGCAGCATCGGCGGGGGTGGACAGCCCCAGCATTTT.

As DNA, the CDR3 is TGTGCCAGCAGGGGACAACAGGGGAACACTGAAGCTTTCTTT. The encoded protein is CASRGQQGNTEAFF. The chain carries TRBV6-6 and TRBJ1-1; D is possibly TRBD1 (6 bases). This CDR3 is built from 14 residues. In germline, CDR1 is MNHNY, CDR2 SVGAGI (reference sequence). V lost 6 bases and J 1 base, leaving 12 bases between the germline ends.

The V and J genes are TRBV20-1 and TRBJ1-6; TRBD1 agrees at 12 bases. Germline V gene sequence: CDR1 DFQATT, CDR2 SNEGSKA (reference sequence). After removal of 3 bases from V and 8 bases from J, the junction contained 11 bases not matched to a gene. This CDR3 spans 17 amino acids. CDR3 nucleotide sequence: TGCAGTGCTAGTCTCCTCCGGGACAGGGGGCCGGATTCACCCCTCCACTTT. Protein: CSASLLRDRGPDSPLHF.

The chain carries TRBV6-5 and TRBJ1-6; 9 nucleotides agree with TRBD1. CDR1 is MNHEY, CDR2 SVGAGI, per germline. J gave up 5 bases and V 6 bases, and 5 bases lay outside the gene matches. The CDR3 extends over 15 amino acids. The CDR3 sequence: CASSPDRGDNSPLHF. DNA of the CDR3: TGTGCCAGCAGCCCCGACAGGGGGGATAATTCACCCCTCCACTTT.

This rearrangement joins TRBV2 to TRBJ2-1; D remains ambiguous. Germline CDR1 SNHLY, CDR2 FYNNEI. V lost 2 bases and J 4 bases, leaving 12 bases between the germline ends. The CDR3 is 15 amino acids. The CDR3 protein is CASSEFPVPYNEQFF. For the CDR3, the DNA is TGTGCCAGCAGTGAATTCCCCGTCCCGTACAATGAGCAGTTCTTC. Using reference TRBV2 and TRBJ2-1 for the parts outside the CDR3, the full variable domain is EPEVTQTPSHQVTQMGQEVILRCVPISNHLYFYWYRQILGQKVEFLVSFYNNEISEKSEIFDDQFSVERPDGSNFTLKIRSTKLEDSAMYFCASSEFPVPYNEQFFGPGTRLTVL.

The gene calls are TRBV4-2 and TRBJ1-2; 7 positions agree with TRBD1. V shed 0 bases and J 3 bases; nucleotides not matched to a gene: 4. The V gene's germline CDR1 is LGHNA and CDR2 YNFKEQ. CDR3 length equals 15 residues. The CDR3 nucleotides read TGTGCCAGCAGCCAAGAAGGGGGCGCCGACTATGGCTACACCTTC. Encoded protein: CASSQEGGADYGYTF.